This is a list of T cell receptor beta chains from one sample in a study of blood T cell repertoires in COVID-19. Clones were read by immunoSEQ multiplex PCR, and TCRdb kept only the in-frame ones, dropping some. The sample shows roughly 140,000 clones, more than 70% of them seen only once. Sequencing input: peripheral blood. These receptors were obtained from a human donor in a cohort sampled during active COVID-19. Each CDR3 is given with its conserved first and last residue. The D gene is left open where the match is weak. The size of a clone is reported for some rows only, either as once, few or many, or as a class for expanded clones.

J | D | size | V | DNA | CDR3
TRBJ1-2 | TRBD1 | few | TRBV2 | TGTGCCAGCAGTGAGGAGGACAGGCCCGGCTATGGCTACACCTTC | CASSEEDRPGYGYTF
TRBJ2-7 | NA | NA | TRBV5-1 | TGCGCCAGCAGCCTAAGTGATCCCACCTACGAGCAGTACTTC | CASSLSDPTYEQYF
TRBJ2-1 | TRBD2 | once | TRBV7-2 | TGTGCCAGCAGCTTAGTTAGCGGGGGTTACAATGAGCAGTTCTTC | CASSLVSGGYNEQFF
TRBJ2-3 | NA | NA | TRBV6-1 | TGTGCCAGCAGTGAACGGAGCAGCACAGATACGCAGTATTTT | CASSERSSTDTQYF
TRBJ2-5 | TRBD1 | NA | TRBV9 | TGTGCCAGCAGCGTAAGGGCGGACAGGGGAGAGACCCAGTACTTC | CASSVRADRGETQYF
TRBJ2-5 | NA | NA | TRBV20-1 | TGCAGTGCTAGTGGCTGGGCTTTAACGGAGACCCAGTACTTC | CSASGWALTETQYF
TRBJ2-5 | TRBD1 | NA | TRBV29-1 | TGCAGCGTTGGGAGGGACAGGGGAGAGACCCAGTACTTC | CSVGRDRGETQYF
TRBJ1-6 | TRBD1 | NA | TRBV9 | TGTGCCAGCAGCCCGACGACAGGGGAACAAAATTCACCCCTCCACTTT | CASSPTTGEQNSPLHF
TRBJ1-6 | TRBD1 | NA | TRBV5-5 | TGTGCCAGCAGCTTCGACCACAACACAGGGGCGTATTCACCCCTCCACTTT | CASSFDHNTGAYSPLHF
TRBJ2-3 | NA | NA | TRBV4-2 | TGTGCCAGCAGCCCGATAGAATTACAGCACACAGATACGCAGTATTTT | CASSPIELQHTDTQYF
TRBJ2-5 | NA | NA | TRBV18 | TGTGCCACCTCCGGAGAGAGCCAAGAGACCCAGTACTTC | CATSGESQETQYF
TRBJ1-6 | NA | once | TRBV4-1 | TGCGCCAGCAGCCGCGCCCAGGTTCCTTCACCCCTCCACTTT | CASSRAQVPSPLHF
TRBJ2-7 | NA | NA | TRBV27 | TGTGCCAGCAGTTTACTCGGCGGTAGAGGGTACGAGCAGTACTTC | CASSLLGGRGYEQYF
TRBJ2-7 | TRBD1 | NA | TRBV13 | TGTGCCAGCAGCTTAGGGGGGACAGGGGGCAGCGAGCAGTACTTC | CASSLGGTGGSEQYF
TRBJ2-1 | NA | NA | TRBV11-3 | TGTGCCAGCAGCTTATCGTCCTACAATGAGCAGTTCTTC | CASSLSSYNEQFF
TRBJ2-7 | TRBD2 | NA | TRBV7-2 | TGTGCCAGCAGCTCGATAGCGGGACATTACTACGAGCAGTACTTC | CASSSIAGHYYEQYF
TRBJ1-4 | TRBD1 | NA | TRBV4-1 | TGCGCCAGCAGCCAAGGAGTTAGACAGGGCCACGAAAAACTGTTTTTT | CASSQGVRQGHEKLFF
TRBJ1-6 | NA | NA | TRBV6-2/TRBV6-3 | TGTGCCAGCAGTTATGGGCGAGGGGGTAATTCACCCCTCCACTTT | CASSYGRGGNSPLHF
TRBJ2-5 | NA | NA | TRBV12-3/TRBV12-4 | TGTGCCAGCAGCCCCGGGATCCAAGAGACCCAGTACTTC | CASSPGIQETQYF
TRBJ2-2 | NA | NA | TRBV2 | TGTGCCAGCAGTGATGAAGGGGCTGACACCGGGGAGCTGTTTTTT | CASSDEGADTGELFF
TRBJ2-3 | NA | NA | TRBV30 | TGTGCCTGGAGTGTAATCATCGATACGCAGTATTTT | CAWSVIIDTQYF
TRBJ2-1 | TRBD2 | NA | TRBV9 | TGTGCCAGCAGCGTAGTTCCCGGGGGGAATGAGCAGTTCTTC | CASSVVPGGNEQFF
TRBJ2-2 | TRBD1 | NA | TRBV4-2 | TGTGCCAGCAGCCAAGCGGGACAGGGGGCTGGGGAGCTGTTTTTT | CASSQAGQGAGELFF
TRBJ1-2 | TRBD1 | NA | TRBV12-5 | TGTGCTAGTGGCCGGACAGGGAGTTTCTATGGCTACACCTTC | CASGRTGSFYGYTF
TRBJ1-2 | TRBD1 | once | TRBV6-5 | TGTGCCAGCAGTTTACAGGGGGTCTCCCCTAGGGGCTACACCTTC | CASSLQGVSPRGYTF
TRBJ2-1 | NA | NA | TRBV4-1 | TGCGCCAGCAGCCAAGGGCTGGAGGTGTCCTACAATGAGCAGTTCTTC | CASSQGLEVSYNEQFF
TRBJ2-5 | TRBD1 | NA | TRBV6-1 | TGTGCCAGCAGTGAATCATTTGGGACAGGGGGCAAGACCCAGTACTTC | CASSESFGTGGKTQYF
TRBJ2-2 | NA | NA | TRBV3-1/TRBV3-2 | TGTGCCAGCAGCCTTGTCAAGGCAGGGAACACCGGGGAGCTGTTTTTT | CASSLVKAGNTGELFF
TRBJ2-7 | TRBD1 | NA | TRBV2 | TGTGCCAGCAGACAGGGGGGTCACGAGCAGTACTTC | CASRQGGHEQYF
TRBJ2-1 | NA | NA | TRBV6-5 | TGTGCCAGCAGTTACTCGATAGGGAGTGAGCAGTTCTTC | CASSYSIGSEQFF
TRBJ1-1 | NA | NA | TRBV6-5 | TGTGCCAGCAGTTCCACGGGGGTGAACACTGAAGCTTTCTTT | CASSSTGVNTEAFF
TRBJ2-7 | TRBD1 | once | TRBV2 | TGTGCCAGCAGTGACCAAGGACAGGGGTATTTCACCTACGAGCAGTACTTC | CASSDQGQGYFTYEQYF
TRBJ2-7 | TRBD1 | NA | TRBV7-2 | TGTGCCAGCAGGTCTACCGGGACAGGGGGTTACGAGCAGTACTTC | CASRSTGTGGYEQYF
TRBJ2-3 | NA | once | TRBV5-1 | TGCGCCAGCAGCTTCAAGGGGTCTAGCACAGATACGCAGTATTTT | CASSFKGSSTDTQYF
TRBJ2-2 | NA | NA | TRBV30 | TGTGCCTGGAGAGACAGTGGGAACACCGGGGAGCTGTTTTTT | CAWRDSGNTGELFF
TRBJ1-1 | TRBD1 | few | TRBV5-5 | TGTGCCAGCAGCGGGGACAGCCAACGAGCTTTCTTT | CASSGDSQRAFF
TRBJ2-5 | NA | few | TRBV2 | TGTGCCAGCAGGCGGCAGACCCAGTACTTC | CASRRQTQYF
TRBJ1-5 | TRBD1 | NA | TRBV15 | TGTGCCACCAGCAGAGATTTGGGACAGGGGGGCCTTAGCAATCAGCCCCAGCATTTT | CATSRDLGQGGLSNQPQHF